The rows below give T cell receptor beta chains drawn from one sample of a study of T cell repertoires in cytomegalovirus infection. TCRdb re-called the reads through MiXCR, storing one row per CDR3 protein. The sample consists of about 920,000 distinct CDR3 sequences, about a third of them appearing once. Antigens of these TCRs are unknown. The input for sequencing was cultured CD8+ T cells from PBMCs, taken from culture after CMV antigen stimulation. The source is a human donor in good health (CMV status not recorded). Some clones in this sample may be carry-over from other donors' samples. CDR3s leave out the opening cysteine and the closing phenylalanine or tryptophan. Each record gives: J gene, V gene, CDR3 protein.

>TRBJ2-2|TRBV7-6
ASSVSGGRTGELF
>TRBJ2-1|TRBV7-9
ASSLSGGLNEQF
>TRBJ1-2|TRBV6-2/TRBV6-3
ASSYSTGYT
>TRBJ1-4|TRBV5-1
ASSLGGQKLF
>TRBJ2-7|TRBV5-6
ASSPGQTVPYEQY
>TRBJ1-2|TRBV29-1
SVEDLKGLGYGYT
>TRBJ1-1|TRBV7-6
ASSLDRGITEAF
>TRBJ2-2|TRBV7-3
ASSLSAGGPATGELF
>TRBJ2-2|TRBV9
ASSAPTGAGELF
>TRBJ2-1|TRBV7-6
ASSLVSSGGWDEQF